The next 12 T cell receptor beta chains were all read from a single sample in a study of blood T cell repertoires in COVID-19 (TCRdb year 2020). Library creation used the immunoSEQ multiplex PCR assay. The table was pulled from immuneACCESS by TCRdb, which kept in-frame rearrangements only. Such tables lose some clones; where checked, under half of the loss comes from unresolved V genes, and the rest has no known cause. This sample has 110,000 to 150,000 clones in its table, and around 87% of those were observed once. The ten largest make up around 11% of the sample. Sequenced sample: PBMCs or T cells enriched from blood (not recorded which). These receptors all stem from a man in his 60s who had recovered from COVID-19.

J is TRBJ2-2 and V is TRBV6-2 or TRBV6-3; 7 bases agree with TRBD2. This CDR3 spans 13 amino acids. The J segment lost 6 bases and the V segment lost 5 bases, leaving 3 bases of the junction unmatched. Germline-derived CDR1 and CDR2 are MNHEY and SVGEGT. CDR3 DNA: TGTGCCAGCAGTCTCCTAGCGGCCGGGGAGCTGTTTTTT. Encoded protein: CASSLLAAGELFF.

This sequence joins TRBV11-1 and TRBJ2-7; 12 bases agree with TRBD2. V shed 3 bases, J shed 2 bases, and the junction held 2 bases outside the gene matches. The CDR3 loop spans 15 amino acids. Germline V CDR1 and CDR2: SGHAT, FQDESV (reference sequence). The CDR3 here is CASSFRLAGAYEQYF. CDR3 DNA sequence: TGTGCCAGCAGCTTCCGACTAGCGGGGGCCTACGAGCAGTACTTC.

This chain connects TRBV28 to TRBJ1-2, with 7 nucleotides matching TRBD1. CDR1 and CDR2 from the germline V gene are MDHEN and SYDVKM. The trim removed 3 bases at V and 1 base at J, leaving 5 bases unmatched. The CDR3 runs 15 residues. The CDR3 sequence is CASSFRDRLNYGYTF. As DNA, the CDR3 is TGTGCCAGCAGTTTTCGGGACAGACTTAACTATGGCTACACCTTC.

This chain connects TRBV18 to TRBJ2-1; D perhaps matches TRBD2 (5 bases). Looked up from germline, CDR1 is KGHSH and CDR2 is LQKENI. This CDR3 is built from 16 residues. Trimming shortened V by 2 bases and J by 0 bases, and 11 bases separated the two germline ends. The CDR3 coding sequence is TGTGCCAGCTCACCAATACGGACTTCCTCCTACAATGAGCAGTTCTTC. Its translation: CASSPIRTSSYNEQFF.

The chain uses TRBV11-2 and TRBJ1-2, with D possibly being TRBD1 (5 bases). CDR1 is SGHAT and CDR2 is FQNNGV in the germline V gene. V lost 0 bases to trimming and J lost 2 bases, with 13 bases between them. CDR3 size: 16 residues. CDR3 in DNA: TGTGCCAGCAGCTTAGATAGGAGGGGAGTGAACTATGGCTACACCTTC. It is translated as CASSLDRRGVNYGYTF.

This clone was counted only a few times. This chain joins TRBV9 and TRBJ1-4; 7 bases map to TRBD1. The CDR3 is 15 residues long. CDR1 and CDR2 (germline): SGDLS, YYNGEE. J was trimmed by 6 bases and V by 3 bases; bases with no gene match: 8. The CDR3 DNA follows: TGTGCCAGCAGCGGTCGACAGGGCTTTTATGAAAAACTGTTTTTT. Its translation is CASSGRQGFYEKLFF.

The chain couples TRBV5-6 to TRBJ2-3; TRBD1 is a possible D gene (5 bases). Germline V gene sequence: CDR1 SGHDT, CDR2 YYEEEE. The CDR3 totals 15 residues. V lost 0 bases, J lost 3 bases, and 11 bases lay in between. DNA of the CDR3: TGTGCCAGCAGCTTGGCAGGGATGGGGACAGATACGCAGTATTTT. It specifies CASSLAGMGTDTQYF.

This chain connects TRBV27 to TRBJ1-5; D possibly corresponds to TRBD1 (5 bases). The CDR3 runs to 12 residues. Germline V CDR1 and CDR2: MNHEY, SMNVEV (reference sequence). Trimming took 7 bases from V and 10 from J, leaving 14 bases between them. This CDR3 reads CASKTGGIPQHF. The CDR3 DNA reads as TGTGCCAGCAAGACGGGGGGGATACCCCAGCATTTT.

The chain couples TRBV19 to TRBJ2-3; D uncertain. Trimming pared 6 bases from V and 1 base from J, leaving 14 bases between. CDR3 length: 15 amino acids. CDR1 and CDR2 (germline): LNHDA, SQIVND (reference sequence). CDR3 sequence: CASSQDKIGTDTQYF. CDR3 bases: TGTGCCAGTAGCCAAGACAAGATCGGCACAGATACGCAGTATTTT.

The sample holds one count of this clone. Compared with germline, one end of the junction differs, possibly owing to a read error. The V and J genes are TRBV2 and TRBJ1-4, with 7 bases identical to TRBD1. The CDR3 is 16 amino acids. Germline V lookup: CDR1 SNHLY, CDR2 FYNNEI. The CDR3 nucleotides read TGTGCCAGCATTGAGGTGGGACAGAGTAATAATGGAAAACTGTTTTTT. It yields the protein CASIEVGQSNNGKLFF.

This sequence joins TRBV19 and TRBJ1-5; weak D call: TRBD1 (6 bases). Trimming pared 7 bases from V and 4 bases from J, leaving 11 bases between. This CDR3 has 13 amino acids. Per the germline V gene, CDR1 is LNHDA and CDR2 is SQIVND (reference sequence). CDR3 region: CASTEGQNQPQHF. The CDR3 DNA sequence: TGTGCCAGTACTGAAGGACAGAATCAGCCCCAGCATTTT.

CDR3 region: CASSIPGLSQETQYF. As DNA, the CDR3 is TGTGCCAGTAGTATACCGGGACTATCGCAAGAGACCCAGTACTTC. The rearrangement joins TRBV19 to TRBJ2-5, with 7 nucleotides matching TRBD2. V dropped 2 bases and J dropped 2; count of bases not matched to a gene: 5. The germline V gene has CDR1 LNHDA and CDR2 SQIVND (reference sequence). This CDR3 is built from 15 residues.